This T cell receptor (beta chain) is drawn from a study of human T cells and chemical hapten exposure. About the research overall: Variation in per-sample TCR yields came mainly from small pooled library volume differences. Findings and limits, study-wide: Significantly more large CDR3 similarity clusters were formed by expanded TCRs than by controls. Sensitizing with DPC caused no change in TCRs above 1 in 1000 frequency. Patch test score showed a positive correlation with PT1 expanded TCR counts.

TCRdb processed the RACE reads anew with MiXCR; each CDR3 protein has one entry. The table has approximately 400,000 distinct CDR3 sequences, 5% to 6.5% seen once; the top ten hold 2.6%. This clonotype was recorded at least ten times. Antigen specificity is unknown. The time point here: pre-sensitization, week 0. Treatment reported: therapeutic diphenylcyclopropenone sensitization with weekly scalp DPC. This CDR3 region has 15 residues. Germline V gives CDR1 SGHRS, CDR2 YFSETQ. V was pared by 1 base and J by 7 bases, with 17 bases between. The V call is TRBV5-1, the J call TRBJ1-2; D not certain. The source is a woman aged 50 to 65 with alopecia areata. Some clones in this sample may be carry-over from other donors' samples. The sequenced sample was whole blood, obtained in connection with sensitization to the hapten diphenylcyclopropenone (DPC). CDR3 DNA: TGCGCCAGCAGCTTGAGTACCACCTCTTGGTCTGGCTACACCTTC. Amino acids: CASSLSTTSWSGYTF.